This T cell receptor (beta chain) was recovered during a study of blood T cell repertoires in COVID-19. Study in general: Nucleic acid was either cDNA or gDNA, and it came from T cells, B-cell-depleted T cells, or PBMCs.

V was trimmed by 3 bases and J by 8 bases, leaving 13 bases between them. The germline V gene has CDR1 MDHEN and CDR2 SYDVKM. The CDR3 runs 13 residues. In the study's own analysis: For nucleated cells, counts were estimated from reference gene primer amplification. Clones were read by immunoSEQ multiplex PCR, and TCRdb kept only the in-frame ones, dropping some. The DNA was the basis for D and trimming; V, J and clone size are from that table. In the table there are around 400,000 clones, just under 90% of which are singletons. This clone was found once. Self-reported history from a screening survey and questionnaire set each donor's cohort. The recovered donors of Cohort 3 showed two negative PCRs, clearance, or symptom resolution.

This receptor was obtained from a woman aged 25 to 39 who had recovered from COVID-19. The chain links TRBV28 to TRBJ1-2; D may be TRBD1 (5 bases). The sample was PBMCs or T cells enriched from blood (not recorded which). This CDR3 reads CASSLTDLRGYTF. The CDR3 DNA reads TGTGCCAGCAGTTTGACAGACCTGAGGGGCTACACCTTC.